These T cell receptor beta chains were read from a single sample in a study of human T cells and chemical hapten exposure. TCRdb reprocessed the RACE reads via MiXCR and lists one record per CDR3 protein. The sample holds 95,000 to 150,000 distinct CDR3 sequences, roughly 12% seen once. The source was whole blood, collected in connection with sensitization to the hapten diphenylcyclopropenone (DPC). These receptors all come from a woman aged 45-60 years with alopecia areata. Some clones in this sample may be carry-over from other donors' samples. Both conserved end residues are part of each CDR3. A D gene is named only where the DNA matches it firmly. Part of the rows lack a size; the others show once, few, many or a class for expanded clones.

j_call: TRBJ2-5; v_call: TRBV29-1; d_call: -; clone_size: many; cdr3_aa: CSVRIGRETQYF; cdr3_nt: TGCAGCGTTAGGATAGGCCGGGAGACCCAGTACTTC
j_call: TRBJ1-5; v_call: TRBV12-3/TRBV12-4; d_call: TRBD1; clone_size: few; cdr3_aa: CASSLAGGYNQPQHF; cdr3_nt: TGTGCCAGCAGTTTGGCAGGGGGATACAATCAGCCCCAGCATTTT
j_call: TRBJ2-1; v_call: TRBV24-1; d_call: TRBD2; clone_size: many; cdr3_aa: CATSSGGVDEQFF; cdr3_nt: TGTGCCACCAGTTCGGGGGGGGTTGATGAGCAGTTCTTC
j_call: TRBJ2-3; v_call: TRBV7-2; d_call: -; clone_size: -; cdr3_aa: CASSFGTTDTQYF; cdr3_nt: TGTGCCAGCAGCTTTGGGACCACAGATACGCAGTATTTT
j_call: TRBJ1-2; v_call: TRBV5-6; d_call: TRBD1; clone_size: few; cdr3_aa: CASSFGTGYAYGYTF; cdr3_nt: TGTGCCAGCAGCTTTGGGACAGGGTACGCCTATGGCTACACCTTC
j_call: TRBJ1-5; v_call: TRBV5-6; d_call: -; clone_size: few; cdr3_aa: CASSLGRWGSQPQHF; cdr3_nt: TGTGCCAGCAGCTTAGGCAGGTGGGGCTCTCAGCCCCAGCATTTT
j_call: TRBJ2-7; v_call: TRBV7-2; d_call: -; clone_size: few; cdr3_aa: CASSTGTRTYEQYF; cdr3_nt: TGTGCCAGCAGTACCGGGACTCGCACCTACGAGCAGTACTTC
j_call: TRBJ2-3; v_call: TRBV6-5; d_call: -; clone_size: few; cdr3_aa: CASSYGAGALGADTQYF; cdr3_nt: TGTGCCAGCAGTTACGGGGCAGGGGCCCTAGGCGCAGATACGCAGTATTTT
j_call: TRBJ1-1; v_call: TRBV18; d_call: -; clone_size: -; cdr3_aa: CASSPSREGWGTEAFF; cdr3_nt: TGTGCCAGCTCACCATCCCGGGAGGGTTGGGGCACTGAAGCTTTCTTT
j_call: TRBJ2-5; v_call: TRBV2; d_call: TRBD1; clone_size: -; cdr3_aa: CASSGQGQETQYF; cdr3_nt: TGTGCCAGCAGCGGACAGGGCCAAGAGACCCAGTACTTC
j_call: TRBJ2-7; v_call: TRBV10-3; d_call: -; clone_size: many; cdr3_aa: CAISPDFFYEQYF; cdr3_nt: TGTGCCATCAGCCCGGACTTTTTCTACGAGCAGTACTTC
j_call: TRBJ2-1; v_call: TRBV7-9; d_call: -; clone_size: many; cdr3_aa: CASSLDSYNEQFF; cdr3_nt: TGTGCCAGCAGCTTAGACTCCTACAATGAGCAGTTCTTC
j_call: TRBJ2-3; v_call: TRBV7-2; d_call: -; clone_size: many; cdr3_aa: CASSSQEGGTDTQYF; cdr3_nt: TGTGCCAGCAGCTCCCAAGAGGGGGGCACAGATACGCAGTATTTT
j_call: TRBJ1-1; v_call: TRBV7-9; d_call: -; clone_size: many; cdr3_aa: CASSFSGTEAFF; cdr3_nt: TGTGCCAGCAGCTTTTCCGGCACTGAAGCTTTCTTT
j_call: TRBJ2-1; v_call: TRBV2; d_call: TRBD2; clone_size: few; cdr3_aa: CASKAVASGGPNNEQFF; cdr3_nt: TGTGCCAGCAAGGCGGTGGCTAGCGGAGGTCCTAACAATGAGCAGTTCTTC
j_call: TRBJ1-5; v_call: TRBV5-6; d_call: -; clone_size: -; cdr3_aa: CASSKFQGSGNQPQHF; cdr3_nt: TGTGCCAGCAGCAAATTCCAGGGATCGGGCAATCAGCCCCAGCATTTT
j_call: TRBJ2-3; v_call: TRBV5-1; d_call: -; clone_size: -; cdr3_aa: CASSLDNPDTQYF; cdr3_nt: TGCGCCAGCAGCTTGGATAATCCCGATACGCAGTATTTT
j_call: TRBJ2-7; v_call: TRBV6-5; d_call: TRBD1; clone_size: few; cdr3_aa: CASSRTGGVYEQYF; cdr3_nt: TGTGCCAGCAGTCGGACAGGGGGCGTCTACGAGCAGTACTTC